What follows describes a single T cell receptor (beta chain). Its antigen is still unknown. MiXCR, run by TCRdb on the reads, gives a single entry per CDR3 protein. The table includes around 500,000 distinct CDR3 sequences, approximately 46% detected once. These data originate in a study of T cell repertoires in cytomegalovirus infection. Study-level results: HLA-C-restricted CMV-specific TCR beta clonotypes prevailed in the ex vivo response. Cumulative public TCR beta family frequency identified CMV carriers with the relevant HLA.

J lost 6 bases, V lost 3 bases, and 13 bases had no gene match. Per the germline V gene, CDR1 is MNHNS and CDR2 is SASEGT. The CDR3 length is 18 residues. The material sequenced was cultured PBMCs, taken from culture after CMV antigen stimulation. The V call is TRBV6-1, the J call TRBJ2-2; TRBD2 matches at 10 bases. This TCR was sampled from a human donor in good health (CMV status not recorded). Some clones in this sample may be carry-over from other donors' samples. The CDR3 coding sequence is TGTGCCAGCAGTGATACGGCTAGCGGGAGATCGGGGGCCGGGGAGCTGTTTTTT. Its protein is CASSDTASGRSGAGELFF.